This TCR beta chain came from a study of blood T cells in healthy people across ages. Study outcomes and limitations: Changes in expanded clonotypes were possibly confounded, as the CMV status of donors was unknown. TCR beta diversity, measured per million T cells, fell in a roughly linear way with age.

A sample-barcoded 5' primer and a J-beta primer mix were used in a second PCR of roughly 7 to 11 cycles. The study obtained at least 2.5 million CDR3-containing paired-end reads from every sample. TCRdb reanalysed the 5' RACE reads using MiXCR and keeps one entry per CDR3 protein. The data contain 550,000 to 600,000 distinct CDR3 sequences, more than 45% of them singletons. Germline V gene lookup returns CDR1 MNHNY and CDR2 SVGAGI (reference sequence). The CDR3 spans 15 residues. The junction had 6 bases not matched to a gene; V was cut back by 6 bases and J by 4 bases. Per individual sample, total RNA of at least 5 micrograms was extracted. Many counts were recorded for this clonotype. Its antigen is not known.

This clonotype originated in a man aged 80 or over in good health. The sequenced sample consisted of blood. The chain links TRBV6-6 to TRBJ2-1, with 10 bases fitting TRBD2. For the CDR3, the DNA is TGTGCCAGCAGCCCGACTAGCGGGCAATACAATGAGCAGTTCTTC. Its translation is CASSPTSGQYNEQFF.